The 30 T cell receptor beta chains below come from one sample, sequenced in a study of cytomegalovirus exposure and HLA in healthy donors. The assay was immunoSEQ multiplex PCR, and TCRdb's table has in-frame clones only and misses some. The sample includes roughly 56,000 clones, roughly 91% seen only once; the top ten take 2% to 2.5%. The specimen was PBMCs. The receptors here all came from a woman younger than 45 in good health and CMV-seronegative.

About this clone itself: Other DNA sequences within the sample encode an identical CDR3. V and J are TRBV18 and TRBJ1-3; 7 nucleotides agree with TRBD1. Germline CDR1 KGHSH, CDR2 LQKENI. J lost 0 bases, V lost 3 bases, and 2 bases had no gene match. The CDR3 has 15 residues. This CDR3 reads CASSPGTVSGNTIYF. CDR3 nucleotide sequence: TGTGCCAGCTCACCCGGGACAGTCTCTGGAAACACCATATATTTT.

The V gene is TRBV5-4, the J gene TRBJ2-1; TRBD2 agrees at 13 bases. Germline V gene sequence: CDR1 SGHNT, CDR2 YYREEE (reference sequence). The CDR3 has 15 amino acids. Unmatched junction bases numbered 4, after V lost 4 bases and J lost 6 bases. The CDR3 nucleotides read TGTGCCAGCAGCCGGGGACTAGCGGGACCCAATGAGCAGTTCTTC. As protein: CASSRGLAGPNEQFF.

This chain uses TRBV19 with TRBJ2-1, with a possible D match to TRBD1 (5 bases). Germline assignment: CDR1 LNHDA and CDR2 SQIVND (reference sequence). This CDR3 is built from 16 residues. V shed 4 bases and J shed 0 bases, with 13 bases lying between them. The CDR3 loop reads CASSTHRQSSYNEQFF. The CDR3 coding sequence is TGTGCCAGTAGTACCCACCGACAGAGCTCCTACAATGAGCAGTTCTTC.

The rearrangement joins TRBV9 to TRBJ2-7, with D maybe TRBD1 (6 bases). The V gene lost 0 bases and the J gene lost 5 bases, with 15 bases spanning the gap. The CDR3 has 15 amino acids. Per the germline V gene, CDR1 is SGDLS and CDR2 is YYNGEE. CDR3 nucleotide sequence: TGTGCCAGCAGCGTAGAAGTAGGGGGAAGTAACGAGCAGTACTTC. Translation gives CASSVEVGGSNEQYF.

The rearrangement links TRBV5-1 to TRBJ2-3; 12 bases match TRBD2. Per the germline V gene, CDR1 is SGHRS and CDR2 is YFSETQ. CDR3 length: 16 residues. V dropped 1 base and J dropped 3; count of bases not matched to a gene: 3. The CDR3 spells CASSLRLAGATDTQYF. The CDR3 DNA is TGCGCCAGCAGCTTGAGACTAGCGGGAGCGACAGATACGCAGTATTTT.

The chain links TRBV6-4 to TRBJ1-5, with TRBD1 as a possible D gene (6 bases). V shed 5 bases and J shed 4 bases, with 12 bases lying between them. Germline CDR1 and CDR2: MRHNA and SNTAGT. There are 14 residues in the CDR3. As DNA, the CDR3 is TGTGCCAGCAGTCCACAGGGAAGTAATCAGCCCCAGCATTTT. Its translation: CASSPQGSNQPQHF.

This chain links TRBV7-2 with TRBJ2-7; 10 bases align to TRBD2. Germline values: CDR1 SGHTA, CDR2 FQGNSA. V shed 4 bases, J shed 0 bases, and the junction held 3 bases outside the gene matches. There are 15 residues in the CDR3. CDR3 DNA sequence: TGTGCCAGCAGCTGGACTAGCGGCTACTCCTACGAGCAGTACTTC. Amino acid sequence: CASSWTSGYSYEQYF. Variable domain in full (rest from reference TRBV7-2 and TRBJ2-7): GAGVSQSPSNKVTEKGKDVELRCDPISGHTALYWYRQSLGQGLEFLIYFQGNSAPDKSGLPSDRFSAERTGGSVSTLTIQRTQQEDSAVYLCASSWTSGYSYEQYFGPGTRLTVT.

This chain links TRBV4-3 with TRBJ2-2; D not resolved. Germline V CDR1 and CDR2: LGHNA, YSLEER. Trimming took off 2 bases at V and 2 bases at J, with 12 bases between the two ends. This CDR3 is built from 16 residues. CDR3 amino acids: CASSQQLAANTGELFF. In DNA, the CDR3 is TGCGCCAGCAGCCAACAATTAGCAGCTAACACCGGGGAGCTGTTTTTT.

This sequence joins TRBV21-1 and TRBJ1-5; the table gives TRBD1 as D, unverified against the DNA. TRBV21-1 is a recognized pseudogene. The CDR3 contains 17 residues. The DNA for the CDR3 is TGTGCCAGCAGCCACAAACAAACAAGTCCGAGCAATCAGCCCCAGCATTTT. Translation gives CASSHKQTSPSNQPQHF.

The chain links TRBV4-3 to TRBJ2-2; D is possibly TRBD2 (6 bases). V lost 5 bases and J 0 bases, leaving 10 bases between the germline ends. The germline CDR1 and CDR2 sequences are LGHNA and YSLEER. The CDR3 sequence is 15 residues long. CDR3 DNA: TGCGCCAGCAGCTTTAGCGGAGCGAACACCGGGGAGCTGTTTTTT. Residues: CASSFSGANTGELFF.

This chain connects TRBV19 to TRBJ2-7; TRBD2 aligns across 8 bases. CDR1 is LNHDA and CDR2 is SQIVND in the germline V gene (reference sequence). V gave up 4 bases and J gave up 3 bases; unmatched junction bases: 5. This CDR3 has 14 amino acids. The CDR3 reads CASSSLAGSYEQYF. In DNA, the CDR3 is TGTGCCAGTAGTAGTTTAGCGGGAAGCTACGAGCAGTACTTC.

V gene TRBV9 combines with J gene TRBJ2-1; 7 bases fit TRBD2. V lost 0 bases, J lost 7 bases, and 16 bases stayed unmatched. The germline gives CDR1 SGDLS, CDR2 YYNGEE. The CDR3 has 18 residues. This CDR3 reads CASSVASGMGRAGNEQFF. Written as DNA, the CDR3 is TGTGCCAGCAGCGTAGCTTCCGGGATGGGGAGGGCCGGGAATGAGCAGTTCTTC.

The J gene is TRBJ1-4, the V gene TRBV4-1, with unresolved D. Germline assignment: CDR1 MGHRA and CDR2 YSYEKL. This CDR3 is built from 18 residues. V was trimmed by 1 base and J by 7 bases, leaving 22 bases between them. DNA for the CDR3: TGCGCCAGCAGCCAAGTGGAGTTAGTGAGCGCTCGAGGTGAAAAACTGTTTTTT. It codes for CASSQVELVSARGEKLFF.

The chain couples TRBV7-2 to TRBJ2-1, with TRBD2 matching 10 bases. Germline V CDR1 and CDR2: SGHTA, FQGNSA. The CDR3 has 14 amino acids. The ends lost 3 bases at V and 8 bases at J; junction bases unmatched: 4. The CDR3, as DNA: TGTGCCAGCAGCTTCCCTAGCGGGAGCGATGAGCAGTTCTTC. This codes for CASSFPSGSDEQFF.

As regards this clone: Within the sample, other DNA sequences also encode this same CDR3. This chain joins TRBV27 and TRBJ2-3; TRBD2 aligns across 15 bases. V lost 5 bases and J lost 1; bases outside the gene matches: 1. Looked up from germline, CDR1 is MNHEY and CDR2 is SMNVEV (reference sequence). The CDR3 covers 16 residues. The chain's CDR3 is CASSRTSGRGTDTQYF. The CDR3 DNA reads TGTGCCAGCAGTCGGACTAGCGGGAGGGGCACAGATACGCAGTATTTT.

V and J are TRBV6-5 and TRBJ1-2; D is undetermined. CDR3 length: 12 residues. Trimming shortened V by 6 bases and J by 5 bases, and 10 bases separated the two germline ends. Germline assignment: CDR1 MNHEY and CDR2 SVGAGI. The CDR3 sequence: CASREQSYGYTF. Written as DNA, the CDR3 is TGTGCCAGCAGAGAACAGTCTTATGGCTACACCTTC.

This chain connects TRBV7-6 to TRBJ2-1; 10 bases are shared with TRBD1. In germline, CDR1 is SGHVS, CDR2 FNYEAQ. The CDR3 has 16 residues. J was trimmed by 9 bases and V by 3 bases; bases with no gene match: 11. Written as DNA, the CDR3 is TGTGCCAGCAGCTTCGGCGGGACAGGGGAGGGAGGTGAGCAGTTCTTC. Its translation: CASSFGGTGEGGEQFF. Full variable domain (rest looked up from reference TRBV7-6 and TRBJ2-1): GAGVSQSPRYKVTKRGQDVALRCDPISGHVSLYWYRQALGQGPEFLTYFNYEAQQDKSGLPNDRFSAERPEGSISTLTIQRTEQRDSAMYRCASSFGGTGEGGEQFFGPGTRLTVL.

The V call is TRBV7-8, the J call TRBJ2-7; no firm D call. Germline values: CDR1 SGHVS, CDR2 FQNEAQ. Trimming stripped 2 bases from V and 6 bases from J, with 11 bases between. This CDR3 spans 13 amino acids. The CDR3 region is CASSLMVAGEQYF. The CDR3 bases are TGTGCCAGCAGCTTAATGGTAGCTGGCGAGCAGTACTTC.

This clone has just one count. The CDR3 spells CAISVVREDQPQHF. In DNA form, the CDR3 reads TGTGCCATCAGTGTGGTAAGGGAGGACCAGCCCCAGCATTTT. The chain links TRBV10-3 to TRBJ1-5; D is undetermined. Germline CDR1 ENHRY, CDR2 SYGVKD. V was pared by 4 bases and J by 7 bases, with 14 bases between. The CDR3 runs 14 residues.

CDR3 loop: CASSEGTSIRNEQFF. The CDR3 coding sequence is TGTGCCAGCAGTGAAGGGACTAGTATTCGGAATGAGCAGTTCTTC. The genes are TRBV2 and TRBJ2-1; 7 positions match TRBD2. Germline lookup yields CDR1 SNHLY and CDR2 FYNNEI. This CDR3 is 15 amino acids long. J gave up 7 bases and V 1 base, and 7 bases lay outside the gene matches.

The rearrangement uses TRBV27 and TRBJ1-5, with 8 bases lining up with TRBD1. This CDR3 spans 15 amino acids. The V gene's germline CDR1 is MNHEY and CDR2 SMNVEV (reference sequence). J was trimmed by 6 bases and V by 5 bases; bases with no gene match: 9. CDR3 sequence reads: CASSPRAGGRQPQHF. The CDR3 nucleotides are TGTGCCAGCAGTCCCCGCGCAGGGGGCCGTCAGCCCCAGCATTTT.

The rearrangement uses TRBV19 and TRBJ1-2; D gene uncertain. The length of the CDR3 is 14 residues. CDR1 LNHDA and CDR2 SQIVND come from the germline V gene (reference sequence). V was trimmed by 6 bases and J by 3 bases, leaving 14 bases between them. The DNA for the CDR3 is TGTGCCAGTAGGCTACCGGGAGGCGACTATGGCTACACCTTC. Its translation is CASRLPGGDYGYTF.

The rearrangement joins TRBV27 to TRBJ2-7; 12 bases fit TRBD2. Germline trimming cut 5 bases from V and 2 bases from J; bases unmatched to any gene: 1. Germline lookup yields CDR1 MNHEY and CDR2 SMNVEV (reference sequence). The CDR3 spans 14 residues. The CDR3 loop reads CASSPSGRAYEQYF. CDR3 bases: TGTGCCAGCAGTCCTAGCGGGAGGGCCTACGAGCAGTACTTC.

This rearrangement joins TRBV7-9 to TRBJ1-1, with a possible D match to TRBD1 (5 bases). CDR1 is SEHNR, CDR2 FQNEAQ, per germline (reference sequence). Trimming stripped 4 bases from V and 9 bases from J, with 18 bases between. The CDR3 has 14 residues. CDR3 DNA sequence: TGTGCCAGCAGCTCGCGTGGGGGGTCGGGGCAAGCTTTCTTT. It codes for CASSSRGGSGQAFF.

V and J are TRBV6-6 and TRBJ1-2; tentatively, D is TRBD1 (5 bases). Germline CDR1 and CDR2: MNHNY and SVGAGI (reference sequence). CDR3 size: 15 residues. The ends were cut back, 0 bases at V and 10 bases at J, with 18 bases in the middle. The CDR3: CASSYSRESTGDYTF. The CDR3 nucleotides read TGTGCCAGCAGTTACTCGAGGGAAAGTACGGGGGACTACACCTTC.

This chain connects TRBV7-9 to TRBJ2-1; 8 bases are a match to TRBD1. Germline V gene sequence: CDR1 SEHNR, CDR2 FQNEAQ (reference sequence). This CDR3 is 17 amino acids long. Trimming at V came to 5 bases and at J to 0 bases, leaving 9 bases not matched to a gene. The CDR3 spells CASSPLWDRNSYNEQFF. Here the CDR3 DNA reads TGTGCCAGCAGCCCACTTTGGGACAGGAACTCCTACAATGAGCAGTTCTTC.

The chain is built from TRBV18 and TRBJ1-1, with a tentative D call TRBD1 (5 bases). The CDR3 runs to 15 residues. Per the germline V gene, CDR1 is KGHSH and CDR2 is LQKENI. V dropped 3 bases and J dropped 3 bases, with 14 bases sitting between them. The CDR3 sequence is CASSPQGNPDTEAFF. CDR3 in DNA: TGTGCCAGCTCACCTCAGGGTAACCCAGACACTGAAGCTTTCTTT. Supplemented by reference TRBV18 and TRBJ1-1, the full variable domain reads NAGVMQNPRHLVRRRGQEARLRCSPMKGHSHVYWYRQLPEEGLKFMVYLQKENIIDESGMPKERFSAEFPKEGPSILRIQQVVRGDSAAYFCASSPQGNPDTEAFFGQGTRLTVV.

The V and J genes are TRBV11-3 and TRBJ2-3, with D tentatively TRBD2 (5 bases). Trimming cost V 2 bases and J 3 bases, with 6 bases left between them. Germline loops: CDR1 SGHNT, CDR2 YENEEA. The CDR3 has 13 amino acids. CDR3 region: CASSLWETDTQYF. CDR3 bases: TGTGCCAGCAGCTTATGGGAGACAGATACGCAGTATTTT.

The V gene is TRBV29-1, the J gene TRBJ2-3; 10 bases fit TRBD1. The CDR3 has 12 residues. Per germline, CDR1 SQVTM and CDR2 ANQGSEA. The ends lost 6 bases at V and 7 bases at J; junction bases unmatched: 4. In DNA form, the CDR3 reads TGCAGCGTACGACAGGGGGCATATACGCAGTATTTT. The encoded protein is CSVRQGAYTQYF.

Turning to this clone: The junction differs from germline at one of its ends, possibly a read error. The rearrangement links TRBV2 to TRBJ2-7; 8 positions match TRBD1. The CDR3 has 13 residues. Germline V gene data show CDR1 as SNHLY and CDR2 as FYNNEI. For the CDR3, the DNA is TGTGCCAGCAGGTCGGGGACAGGCCCCTCTTCTGACTTC. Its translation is CASRSGTGPSSDF.